What follows are 5 T cell receptor beta chains derived from one specimen sequenced in a study of cytomegalovirus exposure and HLA in healthy donors. The PCR was carried out with 60 Vbeta primers and 13 Jbeta primers. Method: immunoSEQ multiplex PCR; TCRdb's copy keeps in-frame clones and lacks some. The table records some 180,000 clones, around 90% of them present only once. The sequencing sample was made of PBMCs. The receptor set was obtained from a boy aged 2 to 9 in good health and CMV-seronegative.

The chain joins TRBV19 to TRBJ2-1; 7 bases match TRBD2. Germline lookup yields CDR1 LNHDA and CDR2 SQIVND (reference sequence). The CDR3 spans 14 residues. V was pared by 3 bases and J by 6 bases, with 5 bases of the junction left unmatched. The CDR3 protein is CASSIQRGPNEQFF. Here the CDR3 DNA reads TGTGCCAGTAGTATCCAGCGGGGCCCCAATGAGCAGTTCTTC.

This sequence joins TRBV5-1 and TRBJ2-2, with a tentative D call TRBD1 (5 bases). The CDR3 has 16 amino acids. The germline V gene has CDR1 SGHRS and CDR2 YFSETQ. Trimming took 1 base from V and 0 from J, leaving 10 bases between them. The CDR3 loop reads CASSLRTGPNTGELFF. The CDR3, as DNA: TGCGCCAGCAGCTTGAGAACAGGCCCGAACACCGGGGAGCTGTTTTTT. Combining the CDR3 with reference TRBV5-1 and TRBJ2-2 gives the whole variable domain KAGVTQTPRYLIKTRGQQVTLSCSPISGHRSVSWYQQTPGQGLQFLFEYFSETQRNKGNFPGRFSGRQFSNSRSEMNVSTLELGDSALYLCASSLRTGPNTGELFFGEGSRLTVL.

This clone was observed a handful of times. This chain joins TRBV7-9 and TRBJ2-1, with 7 bases lining up with TRBD1. Germline CDR1 reads SEHNR; CDR2 reads FQNEAQ (reference sequence). The CDR3 runs 15 residues. Unmatched junction bases numbered 10, after V lost 7 bases and J lost 4 bases. For the CDR3, the DNA is TGTGCCAGCACCGCCAGGCAGGGGGAGTACAATGAGCAGTTCTTC. This gives the protein CASTARQGEYNEQFF.

The CDR3 DNA follows: TGTGCCAGCAGTTACTCGGGACAGGGGGAACCCCAGCATTTT. Amino acids: CASSYSGQGEPQHF. V is TRBV6-5 and J is TRBJ1-5; 11 bases fit TRBD1. Germline V gene lookup returns CDR1 MNHEY and CDR2 SVGAGI. The CDR3 contains 14 residues. V dropped 0 bases and J dropped 10; count of bases not matched to a gene: 2.

This clone occurred once. V gene TRBV13 combines with J gene TRBJ1-1, with D maybe TRBD1 (5 bases). This CDR3 is 15 amino acids long. With 1 base removed from V and 5 bases from J, the gap between germline ends came to 14 bases. The germline V gene has CDR1 PRHDT and CDR2 FYEKMQ (reference sequence). CDR3 in amino acids: CASSLETALDTEAFF. The CDR3 DNA is TGTGCCAGCAGCTTAGAGACAGCCCTCGATACTGAAGCTTTCTTT.